This record concerns one TCR beta chain sequence. The data derive from a study of identical twins' blood T cells. Using its own MiXCR run on the 5' RACE reads, TCRdb lists one record per CDR3 protein. The table has roughly 380,000 distinct CDR3 sequences, about 28% seen once; the top ten hold roughly 5.5%. V was trimmed by 2 bases and J by 7 bases, leaving 14 bases between them. Germline values: CDR1 MDHEN, CDR2 SYDVKM. The CDR3 consists of 14 residues. The donors were healthy female monozygous twins, three pairs in total. The source material was PBMCs. This sequence was found in a woman aged 18 to 49 in good health. This chain joins TRBV28 and TRBJ1-2; TRBD1 is a possible D gene (6 bases). The CDR3 protein is CASSLSDRLFGYTF. CDR3 sequence (DNA): TGTGCCAGCAGTTTAAGTGACAGGCTGTTTGGCTACACCTTC.